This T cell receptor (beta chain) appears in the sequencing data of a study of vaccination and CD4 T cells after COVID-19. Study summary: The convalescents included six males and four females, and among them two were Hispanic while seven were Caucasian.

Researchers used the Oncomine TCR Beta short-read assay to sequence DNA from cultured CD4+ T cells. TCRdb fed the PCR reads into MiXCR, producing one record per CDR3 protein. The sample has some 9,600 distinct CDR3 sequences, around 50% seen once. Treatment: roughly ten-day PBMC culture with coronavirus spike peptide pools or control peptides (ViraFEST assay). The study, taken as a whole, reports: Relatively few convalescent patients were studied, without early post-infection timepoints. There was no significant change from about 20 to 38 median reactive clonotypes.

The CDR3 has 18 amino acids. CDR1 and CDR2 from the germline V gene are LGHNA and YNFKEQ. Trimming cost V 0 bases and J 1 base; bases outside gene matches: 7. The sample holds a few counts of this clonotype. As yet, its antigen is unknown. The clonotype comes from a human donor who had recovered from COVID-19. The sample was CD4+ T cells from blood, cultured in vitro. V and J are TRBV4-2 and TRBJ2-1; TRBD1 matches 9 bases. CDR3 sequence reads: CASSQDRAGQGSYNEQFF. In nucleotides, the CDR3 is TGTGCCAGCAGCCAAGATCGAGCCGGACAGGGGTCCTACAATGAGCAGTTCTTC.